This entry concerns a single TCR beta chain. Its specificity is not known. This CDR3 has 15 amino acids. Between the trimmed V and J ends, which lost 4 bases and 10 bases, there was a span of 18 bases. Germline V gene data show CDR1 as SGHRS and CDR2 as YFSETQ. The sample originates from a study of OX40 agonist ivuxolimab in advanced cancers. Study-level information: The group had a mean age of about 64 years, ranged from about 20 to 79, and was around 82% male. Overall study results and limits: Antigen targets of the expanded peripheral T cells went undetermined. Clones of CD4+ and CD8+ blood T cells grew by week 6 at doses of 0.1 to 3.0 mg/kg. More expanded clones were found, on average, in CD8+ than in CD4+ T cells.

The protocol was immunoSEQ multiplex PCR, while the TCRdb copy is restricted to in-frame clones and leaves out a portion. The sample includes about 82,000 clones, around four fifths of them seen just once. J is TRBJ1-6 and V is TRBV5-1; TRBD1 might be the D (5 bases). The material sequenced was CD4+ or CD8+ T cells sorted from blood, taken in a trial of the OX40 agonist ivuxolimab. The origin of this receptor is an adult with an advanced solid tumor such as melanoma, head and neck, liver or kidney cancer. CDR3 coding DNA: TGCGCCAGCAGCCGAGCCGGGACCCAGTCGTCACCCCTCCACTTT. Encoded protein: CASSRAGTQSSPLHF.